A selection of T cell receptor beta chains follows, all from one sample in a study of a mutant IDH1 vaccine in newly diagnosed glioma. Profiling relied on immunoSEQ multiplex PCR, and the TCRdb table lists in-frame clones only, not all of them. The repertoire consists of approximately 70,000 clones, with around 86% occurring once and the leading ten covering 2.9%. This sample comprised PBMCs, obtained from a glioma patient treated with radiotherapy, temozolomide or both. Every receptor here comes from a man aged 30-40 years with glioma. Both conserved end residues are trimmed from each CDR3. Rows give clone size only sometimes, using once, few, many, or a class for an expanded clone.

CDR3 | J | V | size
ASSQTGVGEKLF | TRBJ1-4 | TRBV4-1 | .
SVGWQGFMNTEAF | TRBJ1-1 | TRBV29-1 | .
ATTGRLYNEQF | TRBJ2-1 | TRBV19 | .
ASQQGTGWLDEQF | TRBJ2-1 | TRBV19 | .
ASSIMAGRQETQY | TRBJ2-5 | TRBV19 | .
ASSLGGLAGGSQETQY | TRBJ2-5 | TRBV27 | .
AISRGSNQPQH | TRBJ1-5 | TRBV6-1 | .
ASSFPGGNGYT | TRBJ1-2 | TRBV27 | .
ASSDLPGGKYEQY | TRBJ2-7 | TRBV10-1 | .
ASSFRLLQSSGNTIY | TRBJ1-3 | TRBV5-4 | .
ASSPPGSFYNSPLH | TRBJ1-6 | TRBV18 | .
TSSPPRTGGPQH | TRBJ1-5 | TRBV1 | .
ASSQGRARDIWNIQY | TRBJ2-4 | TRBV4-1 | .
ASSPRGGQGVGELF | TRBJ2-2 | TRBV7-9 | once